These 16 T cell receptor beta chains came from one sample sequenced in a study of naive CD8 T cells in extremely preterm neonates. Extremely preterm births at about 23-28 weeks of gestation supplied the samples. The study's findings and limits: Preterm infants showed shorter CDR3s, fewer N additions and less trimming than older groups.

Clones were sequenced by immunoSEQ multiplex PCR, and TCRdb holds only the in-frame ones, with some missing. The table lists around 25,000 clones, about 87% of them singletons, with 0.93% in the top ten. These TCRs are of unknown antigen specificity. The material sequenced was naive CD8+ T cells from cord blood. Source of these receptors: a boy who was born preterm.

The rearrangement links TRBV4-1 to TRBJ1-2; TRBD1 aligns across 7 bases. Germline CDR1 reads MGHRA; CDR2 reads YSYEKL. V trimming: 1 base; J trimming: 3 bases; junction bases outside the gene matches: 2. This CDR3 contains 14 residues. CDR3 sequence (DNA): TGCGCCAGCAGCCAAGCCAGGGGGGACTATGGCTACACCTTC. Translating it yields CASSQARGDYGYTF.

The chain has TRBV27 and TRBJ2-5; D is possibly TRBD1 (5 bases). With 3 bases removed from V and 7 bases from J, the gap between germline ends came to 12 bases. The CDR3 consists of 13 residues. Germline lookup yields CDR1 MNHEY and CDR2 SMNVEV (reference sequence). CDR3: CASSFRGSSTQYF. The CDR3 region has the DNA TGTGCCAGCAGTTTTAGGGGCTCTTCGACCCAGTACTTC.

In its sample, this clone was seen once. The chain combines TRBV18 with TRBJ1-1, with 10 bases identical to TRBD1. There are 15 residues in the CDR3. V shed 3 bases, J shed 0 bases, and the junction held 1 base outside the gene matches. Germline V gene lookup returns CDR1 KGHSH and CDR2 LQKENI. CDR3 protein: CASSPTGGMNTEAFF. DNA for the CDR3: TGTGCCAGCTCACCGACAGGGGGCATGAACACTGAAGCTTTCTTT.

V usage is TRBV27 and J usage is TRBJ2-7; TRBD1 agrees at 7 bases. V shed 1 base and J 6 bases; nucleotides not matched to a gene: 0. Germline V gene sequence: CDR1 MNHEY, CDR2 SMNVEV (reference sequence). There are 12 residues in the CDR3. In DNA form, the CDR3 reads TGTGCCAGCAGTTTATACAGGGGCGAGCAGTACTTC. Amino acid sequence: CASSLYRGEQYF.

This clone was recorded once. This sequence joins TRBV7-6 and TRBJ2-3, with a tentative D call TRBD2 (5 bases). V was trimmed by 5 bases and J by 0 bases, leaving 12 bases between them. This CDR3 has 15 amino acids. The germline gives CDR1 SGHVS, CDR2 FNYEAQ. The chain's CDR3 is CASSPSGASTDTQYF. In DNA, the CDR3 is TGTGCCAGCAGCCCCAGCGGCGCTAGCACAGATACGCAGTATTTT.

The V and J genes are TRBV10-1 and TRBJ2-4; 10 positions agree with TRBD2. After removal of 6 bases from V and 9 bases from J, the junction contained 5 bases not matched to a gene. This CDR3 has 13 amino acids. From germline, CDR1 is WNHNN and CDR2 SYGVQD (reference sequence). CDR3: CASSRTSGGIQYF. The CDR3 nucleotides are TGCGCCAGCAGCAGGACTAGCGGTGGCATTCAGTACTTC.

CDR3 in DNA: TGTGCCAGCAGCTTAGATCCAGGGGGCTACGAGCAGTACTTC. The encoded protein is CASSLDPGGYEQYF. This chain links TRBV11-2 with TRBJ2-7; 7 bases map to TRBD1. The CDR3 covers 14 residues. V shed 0 bases, J shed 3 bases, and the junction held 2 bases outside the gene matches. CDR1 SGHAT and CDR2 FQNNGV come from the germline V gene.

V and J are TRBV5-1 and TRBJ1-1, with 7 bases that match TRBD1. V shed 3 bases and J 8 bases; nucleotides not matched to a gene: 4. Germline V gene lookup returns CDR1 SGHRS and CDR2 YFSETQ. The CDR3 covers 12 residues. The CDR3 loop is CASSSTGSEAFF. In DNA, the CDR3 is TGCGCCAGCAGCTCGACAGGGTCCGAAGCTTTCTTT.

Notes on this clone: Other DNA sequences from this sample encode an identical CDR3 as well. The V gene is TRBV27, the J gene TRBJ2-7, with 11 positions matching TRBD2. J was trimmed by 3 bases and V by 3 bases; bases with no gene match: 1. This CDR3 contains 14 residues. Germline CDR1 reads MNHEY; CDR2 reads SMNVEV (reference sequence). In DNA, the CDR3 is TGTGCCAGCAGTTTGGGGACTAGCGGCTACGAGCAGTACTTC. This gives the protein CASSLGTSGYEQYF.

The chain employs TRBV11-1 and TRBJ1-5; 10 bases fit TRBD1. The length of the CDR3 is 15 residues. Trimming at V came to 5 bases and at J to 4 bases, leaving 5 bases not matched to a gene. Germline V CDR1 and CDR2: SGHAT, FQDESV (reference sequence). The CDR3 nucleotides are TGTGCCAGCAGCGCCGAGGACAGGGGGAATCAGCCCCAGCATTTT. It codes for CASSAEDRGNQPQHF.

This clone was detected only a few times. The V gene is TRBV7-8, the J gene TRBJ1-5; D is uncertain. The CDR3 length is 12 residues. V lost 1 base and J 6 bases, leaving 4 bases between the germline ends. Per germline, CDR1 SGHVS and CDR2 FQNEAQ. CDR3 DNA sequence: TGTGCCAGCAGCTTAGGGGGTCAGCCCCAGCATTTT. It is translated as CASSLGGQPQHF.

The V gene is TRBV6-5, the J gene TRBJ1-2, with TRBD1 as a possible D gene (6 bases). V shed 4 bases and J shed 1 base, with 7 bases lying between them. The CDR3 extends over 13 amino acids. CDR1 and CDR2 (germline): MNHEY, SVGAGI. The CDR3 DNA reads TGTGCCAGCAGTTGGGACAATAACTATGGCTACACCTTC. Encoded protein: CASSWDNNYGYTF.

This chain connects TRBV21-1 to TRBJ1-1. TRBV21-1 corresponds to a pseudogene. This CDR3 has 13 amino acids. The DNA for the CDR3 is TGTGCCAGCAGCAAAGGGCTAAACACTGAAGCTTTCTTT. This codes for CASSKGLNTEAFF.

The rearrangement uses TRBV21-1 and TRBJ1-2. TRBV21-1 is recorded as a pseudogene. The CDR3 is made up of 12 amino acids. CDR3 in DNA: TGTGCCAGCAGCAAAGCAGGGTATGGCTACACCTTC. It encodes CASSKAGYGYTF.

The chain employs TRBV6-5 and TRBJ2-2, with TRBD1 identical over 8 bases. Unmatched junction bases numbered 1, after V lost 9 bases and J lost 1 base. Germline V lookup: CDR1 MNHEY, CDR2 SVGAGI. The CDR3 has 13 amino acids. DNA for the CDR3: TGTGCCAGGACAGGGGAGAACACCGGGGAGCTGTTTTTT. This codes for CARTGENTGELFF.

The chain uses TRBV19 and TRBJ1-6, with TRBD1 as a possible D gene (6 bases). Per germline, CDR1 LNHDA and CDR2 SQIVND (reference sequence). The CDR3 totals 17 residues. V lost 7 bases and J 4 bases, leaving 20 bases between the germline ends. The CDR3 region is CASTNGGRGAYNSPLHF. CDR3 DNA sequence: TGTGCCAGTACTAATGGGGGCAGGGGCGCTTATAATTCACCCCTCCACTTT.